This TCR beta chain was found in a study of shared clonotypes between healthy human individuals. TCRdb's copy holds only in-frame clones and misses some; the assay was immunoSEQ multiplex PCR. The sample records a few million clones, approximately 90% being singletons. The germline gives CDR1 LNHDA, CDR2 SQIVND (reference sequence). Trimming shortened V by 5 bases and J by 4 bases, and 18 bases separated the two germline ends. This CDR3 has 16 residues. This sequence was found in a man aged 18 to 29 in good health. Some clones in this sample may be carry-over from other donors' samples. V gene TRBV19 combines with J gene TRBJ1-5; a possible D gene is TRBD1 (6 bases). The sequenced sample was naive CD4+ T cells from PBMCs. Subset meaning: CD45RA+ positively selected. The CDR3 sequence is CASSLGGGLSNQPQHF. The CDR3 DNA reads TGTGCCAGTAGTTTAGGAGGGGGATTGTCAAATCAGCCCCAGCATTTT.